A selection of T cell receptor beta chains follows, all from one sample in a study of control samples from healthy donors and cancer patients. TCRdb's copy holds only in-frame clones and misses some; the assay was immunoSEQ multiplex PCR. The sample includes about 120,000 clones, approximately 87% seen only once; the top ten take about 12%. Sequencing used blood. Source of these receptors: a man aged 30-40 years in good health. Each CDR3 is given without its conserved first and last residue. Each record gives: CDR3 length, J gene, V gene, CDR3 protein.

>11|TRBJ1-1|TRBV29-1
SVLRDRGTEAF
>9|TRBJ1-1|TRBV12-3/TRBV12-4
ASSAGAEAF
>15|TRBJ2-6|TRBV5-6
ASSLEQFDSGANVLT
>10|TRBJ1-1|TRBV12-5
ASGTAPVGAF
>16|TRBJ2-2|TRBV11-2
ASSSRTSGGASTGELF
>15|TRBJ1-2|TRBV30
AWSVVGGTVFTGGYT
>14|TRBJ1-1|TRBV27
ATLVQDTRGNTEAF
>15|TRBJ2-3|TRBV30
AWTSTRLAGITDTQY
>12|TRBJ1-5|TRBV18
ASARGYSNQPQH
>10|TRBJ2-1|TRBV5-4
ASIGGLNEQF
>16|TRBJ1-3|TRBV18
ASSPQVGTEGTGNTIY
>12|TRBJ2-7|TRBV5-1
ASSPRGQVYEQY
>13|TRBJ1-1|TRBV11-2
ASSFPQGTDTEAF
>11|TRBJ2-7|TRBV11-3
ASSPRQYYEQY
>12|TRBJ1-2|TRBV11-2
ASSLVRGGYGYT
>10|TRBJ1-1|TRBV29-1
SVEEGYSEAF
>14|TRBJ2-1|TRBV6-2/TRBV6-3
ASSRIGGDHDNEQF
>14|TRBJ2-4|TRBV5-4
ASSLGQGLAKNIQY
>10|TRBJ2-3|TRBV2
ASSVHGDTQY
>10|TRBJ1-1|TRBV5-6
ASREGNTEAF
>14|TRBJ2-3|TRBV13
ASSLGGQFSTDTQY